This TCR beta chain was recorded in a study of blood T cells in healthy people across ages. This clonotype was detected a few times. Sample-barcoded 5' priming and a J-beta primer mix drove a second PCR of 7 to 11 cycles. TCRdb re-derived calls from the 5' RACE reads in MiXCR, one entry per CDR3 protein. The sample has about 720,000 distinct CDR3 sequences; approximately 22% are singletons. This TCR derives from a man between 65 and 79 years old in good health. The sequencing sample was made of blood.

CDR3 nucleotides: TGTGCCAGCAGTCCCACCTTTCAGTACTTC. Translation: CASSPTFQYF. The chain carries TRBV6-6 and TRBJ2-4; no definite D call. The CDR3 has 10 amino acids. The V gene lost 5 bases and the J gene lost 11 bases, with 7 bases spanning the gap. Per germline, CDR1 MNHNY and CDR2 SVGAGI (reference sequence).